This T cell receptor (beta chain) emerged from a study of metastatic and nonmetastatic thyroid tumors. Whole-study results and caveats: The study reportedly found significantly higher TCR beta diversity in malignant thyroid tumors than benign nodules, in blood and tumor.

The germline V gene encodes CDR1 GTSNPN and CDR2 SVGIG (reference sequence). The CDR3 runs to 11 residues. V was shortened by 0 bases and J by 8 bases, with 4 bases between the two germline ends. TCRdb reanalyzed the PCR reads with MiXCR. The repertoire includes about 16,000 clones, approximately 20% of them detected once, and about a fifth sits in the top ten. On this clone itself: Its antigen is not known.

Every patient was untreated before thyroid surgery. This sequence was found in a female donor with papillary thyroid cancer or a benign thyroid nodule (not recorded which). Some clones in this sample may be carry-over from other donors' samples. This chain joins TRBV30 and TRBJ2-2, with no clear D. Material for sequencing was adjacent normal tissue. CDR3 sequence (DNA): TGTGCCTGGAGTGTGGGAGGGGAGCTGTTTTTT. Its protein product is CAWSVGGELFF.